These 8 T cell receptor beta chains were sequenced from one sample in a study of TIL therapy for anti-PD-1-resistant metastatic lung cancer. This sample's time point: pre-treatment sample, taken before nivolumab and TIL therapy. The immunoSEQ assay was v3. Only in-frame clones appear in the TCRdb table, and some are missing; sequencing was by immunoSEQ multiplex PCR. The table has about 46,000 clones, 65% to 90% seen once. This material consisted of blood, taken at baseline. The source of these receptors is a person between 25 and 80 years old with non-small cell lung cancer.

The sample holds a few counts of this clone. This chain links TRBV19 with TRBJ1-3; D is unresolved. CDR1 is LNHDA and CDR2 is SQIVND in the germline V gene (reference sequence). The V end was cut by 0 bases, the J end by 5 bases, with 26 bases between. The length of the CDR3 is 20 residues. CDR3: CASSIESDRGFPSPRNTIYF. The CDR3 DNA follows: TGTGCCAGTAGTATAGAATCGGACCGCGGATTCCCTTCCCCTCGAAACACCATATATTTT.

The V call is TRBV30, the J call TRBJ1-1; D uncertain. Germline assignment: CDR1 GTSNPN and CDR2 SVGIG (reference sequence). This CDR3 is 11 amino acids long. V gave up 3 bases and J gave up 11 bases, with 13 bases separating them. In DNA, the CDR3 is TGTGCCTGGAGAAGGGATGCTGGCGCTTTCTTT. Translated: CAWRRDAGAFF.

The CDR3 here is CAWSLSGYEQYF. CDR3 DNA: TGTGCCTGGAGCTTGAGTGGCTACGAGCAGTACTTC. This chain uses TRBV30 with TRBJ2-7; D not resolved. Germline V CDR1 and CDR2: GTSNPN, SVGIG (reference sequence). V dropped 3 bases and J dropped 3 bases, with 9 bases sitting between them. The CDR3 length is 12 residues.

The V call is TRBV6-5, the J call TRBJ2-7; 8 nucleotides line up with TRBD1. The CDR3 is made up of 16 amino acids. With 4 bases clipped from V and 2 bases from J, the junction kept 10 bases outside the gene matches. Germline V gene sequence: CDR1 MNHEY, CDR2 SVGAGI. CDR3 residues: CASSSTLGQGPYEQYF. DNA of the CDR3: TGTGCCAGCAGTTCCACCCTTGGACAGGGTCCCTACGAGCAGTACTTC.

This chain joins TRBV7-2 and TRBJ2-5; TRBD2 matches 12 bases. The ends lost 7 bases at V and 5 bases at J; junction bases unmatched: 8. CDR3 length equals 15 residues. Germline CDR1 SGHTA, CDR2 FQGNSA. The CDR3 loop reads CASTLTSGSGETQYF. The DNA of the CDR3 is TGTGCCAGCACCCTGACTAGCGGGAGTGGTGAGACCCAGTACTTC.

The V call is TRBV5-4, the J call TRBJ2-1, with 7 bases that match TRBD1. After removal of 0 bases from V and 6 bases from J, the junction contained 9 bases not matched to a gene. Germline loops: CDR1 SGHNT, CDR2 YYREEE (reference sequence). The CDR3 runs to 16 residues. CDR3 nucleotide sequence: TGTGCCAGCAGCTTGGCCGGCAGGGGGAGTGGCAATGAGCAGTTCTTC. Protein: CASSLAGRGSGNEQFF.

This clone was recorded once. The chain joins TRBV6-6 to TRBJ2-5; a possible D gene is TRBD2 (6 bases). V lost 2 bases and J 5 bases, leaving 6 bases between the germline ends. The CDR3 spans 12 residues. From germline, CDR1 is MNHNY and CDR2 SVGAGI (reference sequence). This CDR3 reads CASSYGGETQYF. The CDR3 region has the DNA TGTGCCAGCAGTTACGGGGGGGAGACCCAGTACTTC.

The CDR3 region has the DNA TGTGCCAGCAGCTTACCCTCGGGACTAGCGGGAGGAGGGAACTACGAGCAGTACTTC. Its translation: CASSLPSGLAGGGNYEQYF. V and J are TRBV7-9 and TRBJ2-7; 15 bases align to TRBD2. J lost 3 bases, V lost 2 bases, and 11 bases had no gene match. Looked up from germline, CDR1 is SEHNR and CDR2 is FQNEAQ (reference sequence). There are 19 residues in the CDR3.